This T cell receptor (beta chain) was recovered during a study of blood T cell repertoires in COVID-19. Patients from Seattle were sampled longitudinally, starting during active infection. Only in-frame clones appear in the TCRdb table, and some are missing; sequencing was by immunoSEQ multiplex PCR. In the table there are tens of thousands of clones, around 90% of which are singletons. Trimming removed 0 bases from V and 12 bases from J, with 18 bases in between. Germline lookup yields CDR1 LGHNA and CDR2 YNFKEQ. The CDR3 runs 14 residues. V usage is TRBV4-2 and J usage is TRBJ2-7; the D is unclear. Sample: peripheral blood. The sequence came from an elderly woman with COVID-19, enrolled during active disease. The CDR3 sequence is CASSQDQGRVPGYF. In nucleotides, the CDR3 is TGTGCCAGCAGCCAAGATCAAGGCCGGGTACCCGGGTACTTC.